The 10 T cell receptor beta chains given below trace back to one sample, sequenced in a study of T cell repertoires in cytomegalovirus infection. TCRdb independently ran MiXCR on the reads; one entry per CDR3 protein. This sample has around 270,000 distinct CDR3 sequences, with 9.1% found just once. Sequenced input: PBMCs. The receptors derive from a human donor in good health (CMV status not recorded). Some clones in this sample may be carry-over from other donors' samples.

Worth noting for this clonotype: A read error may account for a junction end that differs from germline. The chain links TRBV7-9 to TRBJ2-6, with TRBD1 matching over 7 bases. The CDR3 is 16 amino acids. From germline, CDR1 is SEHNR and CDR2 FQNEAQ (reference sequence). The CDR3, as DNA: TGTACCAGCAGCGTCCAGGGGGTATCCGGGGCCAACGTCCTGACTTTC. Its protein product is CTSSVQGVSGANVLTF.

A note on this clonotype: With a much larger clone just one base away, this may be a read error. This chain connects TRBV7-4 to TRBJ1-3, with D unclear. Germline loops: CDR1 SGHVT, CDR2 SQSDAQ. The CDR3 extends over 13 amino acids. The CDR3, as DNA: TGTGCCAGCAGTCAGGTGTCTGGGAACACCATATATTTT. Its protein product is CASSQVSGNTIYF.

A few counts support this clonotype. The V and J genes are TRBV9 and TRBJ2-1, with 11 bases that match TRBD2. J lost 6 bases, V lost 3 bases, and 5 bases had no gene match. Germline assignment: CDR1 SGDLS and CDR2 YYNGEE. The CDR3 is made up of 15 amino acids. The chain's CDR3 is CASSAPGLAVNEQFF. The DNA for the CDR3 is TGTGCCAGCAGCGCCCCGGGACTAGCGGTCAATGAGCAGTTCTTC.

This clonotype was seen repeatedly, ten times or more. The rearrangement links TRBV7-2 to TRBJ1-1; D is unclear. The CDR3 runs to 15 residues. The germline V gene encodes CDR1 SGHTA and CDR2 FQGNSA. Trimming left V 5 bases short and J 1 base short, with 14 bases between. The chain's CDR3 is CASSPRWAANTEAFF. The CDR3 DNA reads as TGTGCCAGCAGCCCCCGATGGGCAGCGAACACTGAAGCTTTCTTT.

This clonotype has more than one count but fewer than ten. The V call is TRBV6-5, the J call TRBJ1-1; 7 nucleotides match TRBD1. The germline V gene has CDR1 MNHEY and CDR2 SVGAGI. The CDR3 covers 17 residues. Losses at the gene ends were 0 bases for V and 1 base for J; bases not matched to a gene: 8. The CDR3 DNA sequence: TGTGCCAGCAGTTACTCGGGAGGGGGCAGGGGGAACACTGAAGCTTTCTTT. Translation gives CASSYSGGGRGNTEAFF.

At least ten counts were recorded for this clonotype. V is TRBV29-1 and J is TRBJ2-5; D unclear. The CDR3 has 12 amino acids. Per the germline V gene, CDR1 is SQVTM and CDR2 is ANQGSEA. Trimming removed 4 bases at V and 5 bases at J, with 11 bases between. The CDR3 sequence is CSVVSTAETQYF. The CDR3 DNA is TGCAGCGTTGTTAGTACAGCCGAGACCCAGTACTTC.

This clonotype appeared many times. The V gene is TRBV4-2, the J gene TRBJ2-6; 11 nucleotides match TRBD1. The junction had 1 base not matched to a gene; V was cut back by 8 bases and J by 1 base. The CDR3 is 15 amino acids. CDR1 and CDR2 from the germline V gene are LGHNA and YNFKEQ. The CDR3 reads CASGQGASGANVLTF. In nucleotides, the CDR3 is TGTGCCAGCGGACAGGGGGCATCTGGGGCCAACGTCCTGACTTTC.

The sample holds many counts of this clonotype. V gene TRBV7-2 combines with J gene TRBJ2-2, with unresolved D. The CDR3 has 15 residues. Per the germline V gene, CDR1 is SGHTA and CDR2 is FQGNSA. V gave up 1 base and J gave up 5 bases, with 11 bases separating them. The CDR3 reads CASSLVSLVTGELFF. CDR3 coding DNA: TGTGCCAGCAGCTTAGTGAGCCTGGTAACCGGGGAGCTGTTTTTT. The complete variable domain, with remaining parts taken from reference TRBV7-2 and TRBJ2-2, reads GAGVSQSPSNKVTEKGKDVELRCDPISGHTALYWYRQSLGQGLEFLIYFQGNSAPDKSGLPSDRFSAERTGGSVSTLTIQRTQQEDSAVYLCASSLVSLVTGELFFGEGSRLTVL.

The V and J genes are TRBV5-1 and TRBJ1-2; a weak D match, TRBD1 (5 bases). This CDR3 is built from 16 residues. Trimming took 1 base from V and 5 from J, leaving 18 bases between them. Germline-derived CDR1 and CDR2 are SGHRS and YFSETQ. The CDR3 loop is CASSLNLMGEGYGYTF. The CDR3 DNA is TGCGCCAGCAGCTTGAACCTTATGGGCGAGGGGTATGGCTACACCTTC.

The rearrangement links TRBV7-2 to TRBJ2-1; 9 positions match TRBD2. V lost 2 bases, J lost 8 bases, and 16 bases stayed unmatched. The V gene's germline CDR1 is SGHTA and CDR2 FQGNSA. The CDR3 is 18 amino acids. The CDR3 here is CASSLKGASGIFRHEQFF. Written as DNA, the CDR3 is TGTGCCAGCAGCTTAAAGGGGGCTAGCGGGATATTTAGGCATGAGCAGTTCTTC.